This TCR beta chain was sequenced for a study of beta chain features in type 1 diabetes. About the research overall: Healthy donors and patients had similar age, gender and cell yields. Overall study results and limits: Still unanswered here is whether HLA type influences TCRB rearrangement. Within each of all four CD4+ subsets, Type 1 diabetes patients had TCRB CDR3s that were moderately but significantly shorter.

Of the isolated RNA, all was reverse transcribed, and so the sequenced material was expressed TCRB transcripts. Some clones are missing from TCRdb's copy, which holds only in-frame ones; the method was immunoSEQ multiplex PCR. The table lists about 14,000 clones, more than 55% of them singletons. A word on this clone: Antigen unknown.

This CDR3 comprises 16 residues. Unmatched junction bases numbered 4, after V lost 3 bases and J lost 0 bases. Looked up from germline, CDR1 is KGHSH and CDR2 is LQKENI. This chain joins TRBV18 and TRBJ2-7; 11 bases line up with TRBD1. This clonotype was obtained from a woman between 18 and 30 years old with type 1 diabetes. Sequencing was done on a sample of stem cell memory CD4+ T cells from blood. For the CDR3, the DNA is TGTGCCAGCTCACCCCTCGGGACAGGGGGCTCCTACGAGCAGTACTTC. Amino acids: CASSPLGTGGSYEQYF.